This T cell receptor beta chain was sequenced in a study of identical twins. One entry per CDR3 protein, called by TCRdb with MiXCR from the 5' RACE reads. The table lists 350,000 to 400,000 distinct CDR3 sequences, roughly 9% of them singletons. This clonotype was observed a few times. Germline CDR1 WSHSY, CDR2 SAAADI. The V gene lost 7 bases and the J gene lost 4 bases, with 11 bases spanning the gap. The CDR3 length is 13 residues. The sequenced sample consisted of naive T cells sorted from blood. The V call is TRBV10-2, the J call TRBJ2-1, with D tentatively TRBD1 (6 bases). This TCR was sampled from a woman aged 45-60 years in good health. CDR3 sequence: CASKGDRYNEQFF. CDR3 in DNA: TGCGCCAGCAAGGGGGACCGGTACAATGAGCAGTTCTTC.